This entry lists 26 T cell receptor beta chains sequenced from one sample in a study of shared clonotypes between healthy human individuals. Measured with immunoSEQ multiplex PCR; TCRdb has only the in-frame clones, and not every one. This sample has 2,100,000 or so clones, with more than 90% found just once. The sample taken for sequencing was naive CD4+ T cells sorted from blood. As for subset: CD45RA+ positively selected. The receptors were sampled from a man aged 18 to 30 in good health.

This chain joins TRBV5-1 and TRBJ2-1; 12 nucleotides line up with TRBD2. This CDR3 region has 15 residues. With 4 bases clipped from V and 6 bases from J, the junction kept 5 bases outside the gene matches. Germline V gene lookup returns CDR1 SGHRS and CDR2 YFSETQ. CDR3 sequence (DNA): TGCGCCAGCAGCGCGACTAGCGGGAGCCCCAATGAGCAGTTCTTC. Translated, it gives CASSATSGSPNEQFF.

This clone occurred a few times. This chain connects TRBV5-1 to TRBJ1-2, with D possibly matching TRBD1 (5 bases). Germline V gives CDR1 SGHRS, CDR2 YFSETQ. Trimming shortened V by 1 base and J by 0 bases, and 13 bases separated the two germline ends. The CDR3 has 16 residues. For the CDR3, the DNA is TGCGCCAGCAGCTTGATTATGGAAGGGGCTAACTATGGCTACACCTTC. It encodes CASSLIMEGANYGYTF.

CDR3 residues: CAWSESVEQFF. The CDR3 DNA follows: TGTGCCTGGAGTGAGTCGGTTGAGCAGTTCTTC. This chain uses TRBV30 with TRBJ2-1; D uncertain. Per germline, CDR1 GTSNPN and CDR2 SVGIG (reference sequence). Trimming took 1 base from V and 9 from J, leaving 7 bases between them. The CDR3 has 11 residues.

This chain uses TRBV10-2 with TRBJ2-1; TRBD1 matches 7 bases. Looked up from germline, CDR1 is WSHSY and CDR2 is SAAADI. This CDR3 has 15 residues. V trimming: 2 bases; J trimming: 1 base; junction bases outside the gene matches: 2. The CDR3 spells CASSEDRVSYNEQFF. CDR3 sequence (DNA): TGCGCCAGCAGTGAGGACAGGGTGTCCTACAATGAGCAGTTCTTC.

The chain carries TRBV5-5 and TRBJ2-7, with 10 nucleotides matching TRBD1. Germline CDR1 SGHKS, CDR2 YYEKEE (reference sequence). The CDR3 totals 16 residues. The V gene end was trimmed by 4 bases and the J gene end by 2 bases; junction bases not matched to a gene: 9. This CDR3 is CASSLTTGTGAYEQYF. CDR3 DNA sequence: TGTGCCAGCAGCCTTACCACCGGGACAGGGGCCTACGAGCAGTACTTC.

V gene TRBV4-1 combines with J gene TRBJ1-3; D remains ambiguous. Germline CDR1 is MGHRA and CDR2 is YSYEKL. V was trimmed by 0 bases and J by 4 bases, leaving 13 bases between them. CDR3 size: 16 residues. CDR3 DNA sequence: TGCGCCAGCAGCCAAGACGCCACTGCCCGAGGAAACACCATATATTTT. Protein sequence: CASSQDATARGNTIYF.

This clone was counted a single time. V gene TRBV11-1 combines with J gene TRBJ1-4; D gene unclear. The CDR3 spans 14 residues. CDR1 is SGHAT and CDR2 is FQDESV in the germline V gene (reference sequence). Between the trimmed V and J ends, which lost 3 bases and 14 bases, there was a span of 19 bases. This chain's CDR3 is CASSFGTHIEHLFF. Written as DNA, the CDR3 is TGTGCCAGCAGCTTCGGAACACACATCGAACACCTGTTTTTT.

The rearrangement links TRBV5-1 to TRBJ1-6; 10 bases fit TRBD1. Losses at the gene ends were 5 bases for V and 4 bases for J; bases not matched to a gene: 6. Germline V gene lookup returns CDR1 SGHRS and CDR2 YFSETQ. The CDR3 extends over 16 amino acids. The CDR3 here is CASRLQGQGYNSPLHF. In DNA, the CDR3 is TGCGCCAGCAGGCTCCAGGGACAGGGGTATAATTCACCCCTCCACTTT. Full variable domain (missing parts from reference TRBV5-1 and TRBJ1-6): KAGVTQTPRYLIKTRGQQVTLSCSPISGHRSVSWYQQTPGQGLQFLFEYFSETQRNKGNFPGRFSGRQFSNSRSEMNVSTLELGDSALYLCASRLQGQGYNSPLHFGNGTRLTVT.

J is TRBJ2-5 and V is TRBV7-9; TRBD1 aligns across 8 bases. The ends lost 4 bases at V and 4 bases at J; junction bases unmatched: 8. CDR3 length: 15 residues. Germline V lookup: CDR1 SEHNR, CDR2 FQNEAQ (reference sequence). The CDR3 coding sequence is TGTGCCAGCAGCTCCCGGACAGGGAAGGGAGAGACCCAGTACTTC. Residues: CASSSRTGKGETQYF.

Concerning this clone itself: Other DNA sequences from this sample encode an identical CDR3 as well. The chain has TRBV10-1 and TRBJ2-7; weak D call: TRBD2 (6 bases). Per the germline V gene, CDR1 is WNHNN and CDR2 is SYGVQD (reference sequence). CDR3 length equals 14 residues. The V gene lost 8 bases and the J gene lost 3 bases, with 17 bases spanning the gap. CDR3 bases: TGCGCCAGCTCCCCCGGTGGGGGACTCTACGAGCAGTACTTC. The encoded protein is CASSPGGGLYEQYF.

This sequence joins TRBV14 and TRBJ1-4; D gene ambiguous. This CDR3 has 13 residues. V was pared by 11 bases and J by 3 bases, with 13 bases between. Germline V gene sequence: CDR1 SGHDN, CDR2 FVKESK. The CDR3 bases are TGTGCCGACCAAATTCGTCCTAATGAAAAACTGTTTTTT. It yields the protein CADQIRPNEKLFF.

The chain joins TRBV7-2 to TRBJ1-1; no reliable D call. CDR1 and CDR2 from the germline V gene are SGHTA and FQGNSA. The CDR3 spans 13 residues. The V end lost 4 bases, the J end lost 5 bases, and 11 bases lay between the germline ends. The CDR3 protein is CASSSARLTEAFF. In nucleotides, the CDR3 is TGTGCCAGCAGCTCTGCCAGGCTTACTGAAGCTTTCTTT.

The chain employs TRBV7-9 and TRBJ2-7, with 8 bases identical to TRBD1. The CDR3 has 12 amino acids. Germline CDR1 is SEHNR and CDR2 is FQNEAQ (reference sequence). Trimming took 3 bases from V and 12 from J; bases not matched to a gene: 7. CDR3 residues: CASSFLQGEVYF. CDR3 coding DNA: TGTGCCAGCAGCTTTTTACAGGGGGAAGTGTACTTC.

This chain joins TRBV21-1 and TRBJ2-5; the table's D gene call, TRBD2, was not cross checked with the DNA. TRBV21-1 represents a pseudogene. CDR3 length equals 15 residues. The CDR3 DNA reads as TGTGCCAGCAGCAAGAGCTTCCTTTCTAAAGAGACCCAGTACTTC. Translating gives CASSKSFLSKETQYF.

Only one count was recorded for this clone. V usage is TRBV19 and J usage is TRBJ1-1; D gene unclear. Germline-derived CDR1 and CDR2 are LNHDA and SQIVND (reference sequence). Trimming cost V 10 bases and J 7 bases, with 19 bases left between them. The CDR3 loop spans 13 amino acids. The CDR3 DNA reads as TGTGCCATCATTAGACCCCAACCTTATGAAGCTTTCTTT. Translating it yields CAIIRPQPYEAFF.

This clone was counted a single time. Here the CDR3 reads CASSLQGSSTDTQYF. CDR3 nucleotides: TGTGCCAGCAGCCTACAGGGGAGTAGCACAGATACGCAGTATTTT. This chain connects TRBV5-4 to TRBJ2-3, with TRBD1 identical over 7 bases. This CDR3 contains 15 residues. J lost 0 bases, V lost 4 bases, and 5 bases had no gene match. Germline loops: CDR1 SGHNT, CDR2 YYREEE (reference sequence).

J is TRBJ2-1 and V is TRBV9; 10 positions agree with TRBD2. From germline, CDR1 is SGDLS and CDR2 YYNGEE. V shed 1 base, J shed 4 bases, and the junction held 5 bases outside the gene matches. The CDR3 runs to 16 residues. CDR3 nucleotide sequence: TGTGCCAGCAGCGTATCAGGACTAGCGGAATACAATGAGCAGTTCTTC. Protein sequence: CASSVSGLAEYNEQFF.

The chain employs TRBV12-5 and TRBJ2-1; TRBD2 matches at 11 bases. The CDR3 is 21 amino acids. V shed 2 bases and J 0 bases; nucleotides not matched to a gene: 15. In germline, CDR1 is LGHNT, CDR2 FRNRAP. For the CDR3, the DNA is TGTGCTAGTGGTTTGAATGCGGCGAAGACTAGCGGGAATGTCTCCTACAATGAGCAGTTCTTC. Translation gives CASGLNAAKTSGNVSYNEQFF.

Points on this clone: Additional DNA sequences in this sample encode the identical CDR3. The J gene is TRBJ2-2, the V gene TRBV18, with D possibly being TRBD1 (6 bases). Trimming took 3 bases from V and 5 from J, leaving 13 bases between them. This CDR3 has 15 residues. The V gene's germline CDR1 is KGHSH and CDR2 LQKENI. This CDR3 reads CASSPLTGNTGELFF. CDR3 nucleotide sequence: TGTGCCAGCTCACCCCTGACAGGAAATACCGGGGAGCTGTTTTTT.

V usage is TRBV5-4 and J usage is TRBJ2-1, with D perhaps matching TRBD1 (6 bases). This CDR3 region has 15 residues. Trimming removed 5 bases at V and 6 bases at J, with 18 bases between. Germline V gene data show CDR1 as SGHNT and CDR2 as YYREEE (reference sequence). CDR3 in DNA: TGTGCCAGCAGTCCCCCCGGGGCCAGGGGCAATGAGCAGTTCTTC. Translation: CASSPPGARGNEQFF.

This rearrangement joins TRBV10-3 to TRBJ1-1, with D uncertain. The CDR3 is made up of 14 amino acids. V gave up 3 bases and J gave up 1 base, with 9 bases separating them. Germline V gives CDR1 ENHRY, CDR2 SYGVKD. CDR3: CAISERETNTEAFF. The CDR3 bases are TGTGCCATCAGTGAAAGGGAAACGAACACTGAAGCTTTCTTT.

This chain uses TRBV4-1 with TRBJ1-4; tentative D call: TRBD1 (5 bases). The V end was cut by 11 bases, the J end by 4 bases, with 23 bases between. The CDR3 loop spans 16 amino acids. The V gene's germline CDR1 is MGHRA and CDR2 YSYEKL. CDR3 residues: CALALRTGQFNEKLFF. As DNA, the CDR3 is TGCGCCCTAGCACTGAGAACGGGGCAGTTTAATGAAAAACTGTTTTTT.

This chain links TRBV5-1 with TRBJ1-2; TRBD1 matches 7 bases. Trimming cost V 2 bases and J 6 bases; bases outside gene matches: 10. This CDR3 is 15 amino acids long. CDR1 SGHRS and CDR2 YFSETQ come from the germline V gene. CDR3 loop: CASSLNLGQANGYTF. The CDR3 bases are TGCGCCAGCAGCTTAAACCTAGGACAGGCAAATGGCTACACCTTC.

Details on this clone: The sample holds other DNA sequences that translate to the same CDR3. The CDR3 DNA reads TGCGCCAGCAGCTTGGCGGGAGGGCCCTACGAGCAGTACTTC. Translating gives CASSLAGGPYEQYF. The V and J genes are TRBV5-1 and TRBJ2-7, with TRBD2 identical over 8 bases. Trimming at V came to 0 bases and at J to 2 bases, leaving 1 base not matched to a gene. The CDR3 spans 14 residues. Germline V gene lookup returns CDR1 SGHRS and CDR2 YFSETQ.

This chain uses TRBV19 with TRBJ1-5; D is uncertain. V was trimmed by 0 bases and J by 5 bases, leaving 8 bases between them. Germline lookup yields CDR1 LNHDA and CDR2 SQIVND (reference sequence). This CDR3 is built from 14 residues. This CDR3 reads CASSIEKGYQPQHF. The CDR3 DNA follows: TGTGCCAGTAGTATAGAGAAGGGATATCAGCCCCAGCATTTT.

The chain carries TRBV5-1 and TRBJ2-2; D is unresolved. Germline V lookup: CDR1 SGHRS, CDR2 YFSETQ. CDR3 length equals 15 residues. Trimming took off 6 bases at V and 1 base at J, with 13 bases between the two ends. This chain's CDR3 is CASTLGRLNTGELFF. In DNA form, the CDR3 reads TGCGCCAGCACCCTAGGGCGCCTGAACACCGGGGAGCTGTTTTTT.